This T cell receptor (beta chain) was sequenced in a study of OX40 agonist ivuxolimab in advanced cancers. CDR3 length equals 14 residues. Germline values: CDR1 SGHAT, CDR2 FQNNGV. V shed 5 bases and J shed 1 base, with 6 bases lying between them. Measured with immunoSEQ multiplex PCR; TCRdb has only the in-frame clones, and not every one. In the table there are 50,000 to 65,000 clones, approximately 79% of which are singletons. The chain uses TRBV11-2 and TRBJ2-6; D is unresolved. The material was CD4+ or CD8+ T cells sorted from blood, obtained in a trial of the OX40 agonist ivuxolimab. The receptor was derived from an adult with an advanced solid tumor such as melanoma, head and neck, liver or kidney cancer. The DNA of the CDR3 is TGTGCCAGCAGCGCCGCGTCTGGGGCCAACGTCCTGACTTTC. Its protein product is CASSAASGANVLTF.